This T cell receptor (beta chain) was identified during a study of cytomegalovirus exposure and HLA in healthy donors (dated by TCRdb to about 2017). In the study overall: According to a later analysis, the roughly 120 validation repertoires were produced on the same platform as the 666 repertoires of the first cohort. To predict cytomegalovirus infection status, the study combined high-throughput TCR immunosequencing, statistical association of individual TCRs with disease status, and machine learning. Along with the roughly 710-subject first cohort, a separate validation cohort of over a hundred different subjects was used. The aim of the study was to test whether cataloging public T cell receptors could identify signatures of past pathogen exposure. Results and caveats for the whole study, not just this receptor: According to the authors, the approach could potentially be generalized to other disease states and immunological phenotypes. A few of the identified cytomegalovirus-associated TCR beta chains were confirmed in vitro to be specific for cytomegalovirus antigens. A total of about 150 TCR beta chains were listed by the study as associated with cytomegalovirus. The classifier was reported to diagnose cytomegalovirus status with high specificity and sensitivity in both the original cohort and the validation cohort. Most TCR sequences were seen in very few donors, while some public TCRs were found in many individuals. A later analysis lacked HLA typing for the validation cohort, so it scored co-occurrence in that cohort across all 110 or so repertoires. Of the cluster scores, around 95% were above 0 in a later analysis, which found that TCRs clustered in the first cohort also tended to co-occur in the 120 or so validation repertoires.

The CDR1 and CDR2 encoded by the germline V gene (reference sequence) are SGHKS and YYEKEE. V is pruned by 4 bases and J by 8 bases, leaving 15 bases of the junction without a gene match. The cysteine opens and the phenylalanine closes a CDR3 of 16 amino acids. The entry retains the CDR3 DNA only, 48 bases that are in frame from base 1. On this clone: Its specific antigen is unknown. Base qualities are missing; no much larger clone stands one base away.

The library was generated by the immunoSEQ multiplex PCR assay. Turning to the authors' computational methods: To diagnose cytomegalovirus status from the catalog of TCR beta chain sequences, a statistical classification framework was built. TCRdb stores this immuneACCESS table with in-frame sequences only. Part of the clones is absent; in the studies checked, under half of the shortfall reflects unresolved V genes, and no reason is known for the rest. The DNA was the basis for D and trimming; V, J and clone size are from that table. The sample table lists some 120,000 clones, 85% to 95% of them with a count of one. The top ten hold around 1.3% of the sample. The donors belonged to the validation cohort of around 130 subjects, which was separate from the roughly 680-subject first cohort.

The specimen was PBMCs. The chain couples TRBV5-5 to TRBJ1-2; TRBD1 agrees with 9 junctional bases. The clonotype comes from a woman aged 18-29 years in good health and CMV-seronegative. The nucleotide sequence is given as TGTGCCAGCAGCGAAGCCACCACAGGGGGCGCTTTGGGCTACACCTTC. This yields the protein CASSEATTGGALGYTF.